The entry below describes one TCR beta chain. Some clones are missing from TCRdb's copy, which holds only in-frame ones; the method was immunoSEQ multiplex PCR. The sample includes approximately 300,000 clones, roughly 89% of them seen just once. This entry comes from a study of blood T cell repertoires in COVID-19. Study details: Some COVID-19 samples were acute and others convalescent; all came from the United States, Italy and Spain. T cells, B-cell-depleted T cells, or PBMCs provided the cDNA or gDNA that served as material.

Germline V gene sequence: CDR1 SGHKS, CDR2 YYEKEE (reference sequence). This CDR3 contains 13 residues. The V and J ends lost 0 bases and 12 bases, in that order; junction bases with no gene match: 9. Sequencing was carried out using peripheral blood. This clonotype was sampled from a man between 25 and 39 years old with acute or convalescent COVID-19. The chain recombines TRBV5-5 with TRBJ2-7; TRBD2 agrees at 7 bases. Here the CDR3 reads CASSLVGGYGRYF. As DNA, the CDR3 is TGTGCCAGCAGCTTGGTCGGGGGGTATGGGAGGTACTTC.